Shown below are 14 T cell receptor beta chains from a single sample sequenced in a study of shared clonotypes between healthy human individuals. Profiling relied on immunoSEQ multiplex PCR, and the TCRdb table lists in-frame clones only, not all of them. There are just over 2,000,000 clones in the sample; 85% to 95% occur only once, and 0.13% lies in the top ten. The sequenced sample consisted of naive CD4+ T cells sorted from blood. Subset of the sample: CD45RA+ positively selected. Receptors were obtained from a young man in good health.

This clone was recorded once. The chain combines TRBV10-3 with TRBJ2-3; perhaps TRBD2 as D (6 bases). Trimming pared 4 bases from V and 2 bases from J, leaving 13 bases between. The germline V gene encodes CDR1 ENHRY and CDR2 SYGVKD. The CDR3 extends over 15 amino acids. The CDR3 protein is CAISVPGVITDTQYF. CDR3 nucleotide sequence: TGTGCCATCAGTGTTCCGGGGGTGATCACAGATACGCAGTATTTT.

CDR3 region: CASSPPENRGNEKLFF. The CDR3, as DNA: TGTGCCAGCTCACCACCGGAGAACAGGGGGAATGAAAAACTGTTTTTT. This chain links TRBV18 with TRBJ1-4; 8 bases match TRBD1. J gave up 5 bases and V 0 bases, and 5 bases lay outside the gene matches. The CDR3 runs 16 residues. In germline, CDR1 is KGHSH, CDR2 LQKENI.

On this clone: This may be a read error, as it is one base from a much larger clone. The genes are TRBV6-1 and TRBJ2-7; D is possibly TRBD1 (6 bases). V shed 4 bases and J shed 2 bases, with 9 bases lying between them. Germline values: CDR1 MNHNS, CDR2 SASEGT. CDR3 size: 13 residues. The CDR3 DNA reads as TGTGCCAGCAGTGCTACAGGGACCTACGAGCAGTACTTC. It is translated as CASSATGTYEQYF.

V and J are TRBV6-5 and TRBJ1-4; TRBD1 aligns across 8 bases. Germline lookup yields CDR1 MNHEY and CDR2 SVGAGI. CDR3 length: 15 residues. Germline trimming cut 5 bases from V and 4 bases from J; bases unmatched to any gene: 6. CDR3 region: CASSAHRGSNEKLFF. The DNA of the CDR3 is TGTGCCAGCAGTGCTCACAGGGGGAGTAATGAAAAACTGTTTTTT.

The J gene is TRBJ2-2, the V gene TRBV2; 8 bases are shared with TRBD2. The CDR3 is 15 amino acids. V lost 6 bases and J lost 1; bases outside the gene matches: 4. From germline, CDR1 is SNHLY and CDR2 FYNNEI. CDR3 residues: CASRRGVQNTGELFF. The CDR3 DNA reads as TGTGCCAGCAGGCGGGGGGTCCAGAACACCGGGGAGCTGTTTTTT.

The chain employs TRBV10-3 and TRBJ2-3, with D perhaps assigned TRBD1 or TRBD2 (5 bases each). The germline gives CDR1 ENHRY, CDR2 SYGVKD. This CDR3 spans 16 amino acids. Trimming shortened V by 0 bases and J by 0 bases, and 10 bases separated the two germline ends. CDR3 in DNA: TGTGCCATCAGTGAGTCCTACGGGGCCAGCACAGATACGCAGTATTTT. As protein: CAISESYGASTDTQYF.

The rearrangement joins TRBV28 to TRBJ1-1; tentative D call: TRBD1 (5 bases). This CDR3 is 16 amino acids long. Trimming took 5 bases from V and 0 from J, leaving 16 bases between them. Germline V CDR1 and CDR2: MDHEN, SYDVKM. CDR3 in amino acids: CASSPSGRAMNTEAFF. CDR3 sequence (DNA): TGTGCCAGCAGTCCTAGCGGCAGGGCAATGAACACTGAAGCTTTCTTT.

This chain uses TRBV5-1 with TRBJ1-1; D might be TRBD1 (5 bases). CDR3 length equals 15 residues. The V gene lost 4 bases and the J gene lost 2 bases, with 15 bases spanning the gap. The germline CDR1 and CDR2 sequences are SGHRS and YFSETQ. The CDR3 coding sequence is TGCGCCAGCAGCAATCTCCGGGACGGTAACACTGAAGCTTTCTTT. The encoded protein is CASSNLRDGNTEAFF. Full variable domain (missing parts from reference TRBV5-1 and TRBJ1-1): KAGVTQTPRYLIKTRGQQVTLSCSPISGHRSVSWYQQTPGQGLQFLFEYFSETQRNKGNFPGRFSGRQFSNSRSEMNVSTLELGDSALYLCASSNLRDGNTEAFFGQGTRLTVV.

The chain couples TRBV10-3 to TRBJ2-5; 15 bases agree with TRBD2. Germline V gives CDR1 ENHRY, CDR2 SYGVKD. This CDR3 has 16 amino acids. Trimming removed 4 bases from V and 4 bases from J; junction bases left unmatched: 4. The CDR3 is CAISGGLAGGGETQYF. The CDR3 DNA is TGTGCCATCAGTGGCGGACTAGCGGGAGGGGGAGAGACCCAGTACTTC.

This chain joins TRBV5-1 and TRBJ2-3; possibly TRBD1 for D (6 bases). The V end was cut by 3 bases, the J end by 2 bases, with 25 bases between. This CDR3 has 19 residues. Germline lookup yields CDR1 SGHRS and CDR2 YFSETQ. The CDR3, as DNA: TGCGCCAGCAGCTCTCCAAATAGACAGGACGAGGTACACACAGATACGCAGTATTTT. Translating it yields CASSSPNRQDEVHTDTQYF.

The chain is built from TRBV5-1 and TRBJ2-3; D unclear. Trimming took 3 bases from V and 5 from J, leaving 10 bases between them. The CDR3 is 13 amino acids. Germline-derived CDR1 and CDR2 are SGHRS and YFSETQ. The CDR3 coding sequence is TGCGCCAGCAGCTCCCCGGCCGGAGATACGCAGTATTTT. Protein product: CASSSPAGDTQYF.

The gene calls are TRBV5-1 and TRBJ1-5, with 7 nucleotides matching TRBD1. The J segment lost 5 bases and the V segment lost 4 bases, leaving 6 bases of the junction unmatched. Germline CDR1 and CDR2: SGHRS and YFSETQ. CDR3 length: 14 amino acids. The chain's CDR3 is CASSASGGHQPQHF. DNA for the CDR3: TGCGCCAGCAGCGCCTCAGGGGGTCATCAGCCCCAGCATTTT. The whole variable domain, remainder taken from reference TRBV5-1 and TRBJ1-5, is KAGVTQTPRYLIKTRGQQVTLSCSPISGHRSVSWYQQTPGQGLQFLFEYFSETQRNKGNFPGRFSGRQFSNSRSEMNVSTLELGDSALYLCASSASGGHQPQHFGDGTRLSIL.

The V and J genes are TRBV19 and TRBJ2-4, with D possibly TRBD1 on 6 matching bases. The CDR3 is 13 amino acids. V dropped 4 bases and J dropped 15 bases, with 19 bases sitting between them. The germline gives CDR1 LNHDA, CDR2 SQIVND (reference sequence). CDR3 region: CASSTTGTGKTYF. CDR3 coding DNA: TGTGCCAGTAGTACGACAGGAACGGGCAAGACGTACTTC.

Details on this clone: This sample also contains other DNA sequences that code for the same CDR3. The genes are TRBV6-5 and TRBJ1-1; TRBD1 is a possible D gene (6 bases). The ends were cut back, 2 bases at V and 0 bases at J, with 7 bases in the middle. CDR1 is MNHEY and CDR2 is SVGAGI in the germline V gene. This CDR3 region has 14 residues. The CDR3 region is CASSYRTVNTEAFF. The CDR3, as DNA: TGTGCCAGCAGTTACCGGACAGTGAACACTGAAGCTTTCTTT.